This entry lists 28 T cell receptor beta chains sequenced from one sample in a study of breast tumors, draining lymph nodes, adjacent tissues. TCRdb re-called the multiplex PCR reads with MiXCR, one entry per CDR3 protein. Of approximately 130,000 distinct CDR3 sequences listed, 21% are singletons. The lymph nodes were axillary draining lymph nodes from breast cancer patients. Sequencing was done on a sample of axillary lymph node tissue. The receptors come from a female donor with breast cancer. Some clones in this sample may be carry-over from other donors' samples.

The chain recombines TRBV30 with TRBJ2-1, with 7 bases matching TRBD2. Germline V gene sequence: CDR1 GTSNPN, CDR2 SVGIG (reference sequence). This CDR3 has 17 amino acids. Trimming took 2 bases from V and 3 from J; bases not matched to a gene: 13. The CDR3, as DNA: TGTGCCTGGAGTACCGACTTCTGGGGGGACTACTACAATGAGCAGTTCTTC. Its protein product is CAWSTDFWGDYYNEQFF. Together with reference TRBV30 and TRBJ2-1, the CDR3 gives the full variable domain: SQTIHQWPATLVQPVGSPLSLECTVEGTSNPNLYWYRQAAGRGLQLLFYSVGIGQISSEVPQNLSASRPQDRQFILSSKKLLLSDSGFYLCAWSTDFWGDYYNEQFFGPGTRLTVL.

This clonotype has more than one count but fewer than ten. At one boundary the junction diverges from the germline segment, which might be a read error. The rearrangement uses TRBV9 and TRBJ2-3; 11 positions agree with TRBD2. The germline V gene has CDR1 SGDLS and CDR2 YYNGEE. This CDR3 has 18 amino acids. The CDR3, as DNA: TGTGCCAGCAGCCAGACTAGCGGGAACCTAGCGGGCACAGATGCGCAGTATTTT. It specifies CASSQTSGNLAGTDAQYF. The full variable domain, its missing parts supplied by reference TRBV9 and TRBJ2-3, is DSGVTQTPKHLITATGQRVTLRCSPRSGDLSVYWYQQSLDQGLQFLIQYYNGEERAKGNILERFSAQQFPDLHSELNLSSLELGDSALYFCASSQTSGNLAGTDAQYFGPGTRLTVL.

The sample holds many counts of this clonotype. The chain links TRBV7-9 to TRBJ1-4; D call uncertain. Trimming pared 6 bases from V and 3 bases from J, leaving 11 bases between. The CDR3 has 14 residues. Looked up from germline, CDR1 is SEHNR and CDR2 is FQNEAQ (reference sequence). The CDR3 sequence is CASSKVQANEKLFF. CDR3 coding DNA: TGTGCCAGCAGTAAGGTTCAGGCTAATGAAAAACTGTTTTTT.

On this clonotype itself: It may be a read error: a sequence one base away is much more abundant. The CDR3 region is CASSDRQGTYEQCF. CDR3 sequence (DNA): TGTGCCAGCAGTGACCGACAGGGAACCTACGAGCAGTGCTTC. The chain links TRBV6-1 to TRBJ2-7, with TRBD1 matching 7 bases. The CDR3 spans 14 residues. The V gene's germline CDR1 is MNHNS and CDR2 SASEGT.

There are many counts of this clonotype. The chain uses TRBV14 and TRBJ1-2; D unresolved. There are 13 residues in the CDR3. Germline V gives CDR1 SGHDN, CDR2 FVKESK. Trimming removed 2 bases at V and 4 bases at J, with 8 bases between. The DNA of the CDR3 is TGTGCCAGCAGCCAATCACAGAGCTATGGCTACACCTTC. Protein product: CASSQSQSYGYTF. The whole variable domain, filled in from reference TRBV14 and TRBJ1-2, reads EAGVTQFPSHSVIEKGQTVTLRCDPISGHDNLYWYRRVMGKEIKFLLHFVKESKQDESGMPNNRFLAERTGGTYSTLKVQPAELEDSGVYFCASSQSQSYGYTFGSGTRLTVV.

This clonotype was counted only a few times. The genes are TRBV4-1 and TRBJ2-3, with TRBD1 matching over 12 bases. Germline CDR1 MGHRA, CDR2 YSYEKL. V dropped 4 bases and J dropped 5; count of bases not matched to a gene: 10. CDR3 size: 17 residues. The CDR3 loop is CASSRGAGQGAGDTQYF. In DNA, the CDR3 is TGCGCCAGCAGCCGAGGGGCGGGACAGGGGGCTGGAGATACGCAGTATTTT.

The table lists this clonotype with a few counts. The chain uses TRBV7-2 and TRBJ2-4, with D possibly matching TRBD2 (7 bases). Trimming shortened V by 10 bases and J by 6 bases, and 22 bases separated the two germline ends. This CDR3 is 15 amino acids long. Germline CDR1 is SGHTA and CDR2 is FQGNSA. The CDR3 spells CATSRGGGGGNIQYF. The CDR3 DNA reads TGTGCCACTAGTAGGGGGGGGGGGGGGGGAAACATTCAGTACTTC.

As regards this clonotype: Possible read error: a much larger clone is one base away. Since no conserved phenylalanine or tryptophan closes the CDR3, a read error is the likely cause. The V and J genes are TRBV24-1 and TRBJ2-5; D possibly corresponds to TRBD1 (6 bases). V was pared by 4 bases and J by 4 bases, with 15 bases between. Per the germline V gene, CDR1 is KGHDR and CDR2 is SFDVKD. The CDR3 length is 15 residues. The CDR3 sequence is CATSDSQGLGETQYV. In DNA form, the CDR3 reads TGTGCCACCAGTGACTCTCAGGGGTTGGGAGAGACCCAGTACGTC.

This clonotype was found many times. V usage is TRBV20-1 and J usage is TRBJ1-2; D may be TRBD1 (5 bases). The CDR3 has 12 residues. Trimming pared 3 bases from V and 4 bases from J, leaving 9 bases between. Germline assignment: CDR1 DFQATT and CDR2 SNEGSKA (reference sequence). The CDR3 DNA follows: TGCAGTGCTAGCCTGGACATCTATGGCTACACCTTC. Translation gives CSASLDIYGYTF.

This clonotype was picked up many times. The chain links TRBV28 to TRBJ1-2, with 8 bases fitting TRBD1. V shed 3 bases, J shed 9 bases, and the junction held 3 bases outside the gene matches. This CDR3 comprises 12 residues. The germline V gene has CDR1 MDHEN and CDR2 SYDVKM. CDR3 amino acids: CASSFRGRSYTF. DNA for the CDR3: TGTGCCAGCAGTTTCAGGGGGCGTAGCTACACCTTC.

This clonotype was seen once. This may be a read error, as it is one base from a much larger clone. This chain links TRBV5-1 with TRBJ2-1; D remains ambiguous. The CDR3 extends over 13 amino acids. Germline CDR1 reads SGHRS; CDR2 reads YFSETQ. V dropped 4 bases and J dropped 8 bases, with 13 bases sitting between them. CDR3 sequence: CASSAQIGHEQFF. The DNA for the CDR3 is TGCGCCAGCAGCGCCCAGATTGGTCATGAGCAGTTCTTC.

This clonotype was counted many times. The rearrangement uses TRBV20-1 and TRBJ2-3; D is ambiguous. Germline lookup yields CDR1 DFQATT and CDR2 SNEGSKA (reference sequence). V was cut by 2 bases and J by 2 bases, with 8 bases left in between. There are 13 residues in the CDR3. CDR3 sequence reads: CSARNQITDTQYF. In DNA, the CDR3 is TGCAGTGCTAGAAATCAGATCACAGATACGCAGTATTTT.

Comments on this clonotype: This clone may be a read error of a much larger clone one base away. This chain uses TRBV28 with TRBJ2-7, with unresolved D. This CDR3 spans 15 amino acids. Germline V lookup: CDR1 MDHEN, CDR2 SYDVKM. DNA for the CDR3: TGTGCCAGCAGTTCGTTCCGGGTCCTATTCTACGAGCGGTACTTC. Residues: CASSSFRVLFYERYF.

As to this clonotype: Being one base from a much bigger clone, this may be a read error. The V and J genes are TRBV27 and TRBJ2-1; possibly TRBD2 for D (6 bases). The CDR3 is 15 amino acids. Germline CDR1 is MNHEY and CDR2 is SMNVEV (reference sequence). V gave up 4 bases and J gave up 5 bases, with 15 bases separating them. The CDR3, as DNA: TGTGCCAGCAGTTCTGGACCAGCGGGCGACAATGAGCAGTTCTTC. It encodes CASSSGPAGDNEQFF.

This clonotype was found many times. J is TRBJ1-5 and V is TRBV20-1; no reliable D call. CDR1 is DFQATT and CDR2 is SNEGSKA in the germline V gene (reference sequence). Trimming removed 0 bases at V and 6 bases at J, with 15 bases between. There are 15 residues in the CDR3. CDR3 nucleotides: TGCAGTGCTAGAGATGTTCGGGCAGGCGGTCAGCCCCAGCATTTT. Protein product: CSARDVRAGGQPQHF.

About this clonotype: At one end the junction does not follow the germline gene, possibly because of a read error. This rearrangement joins TRBV28 to TRBJ1-4, with 8 bases identical to TRBD1. The length of the CDR3 is 17 residues. CDR1 and CDR2 (germline): MDHEN, SYDVKM. As DNA, the CDR3 is TGTGCCGGCAGTTTCCCAAAGACAGGGGAGAGTGGAGAAAAACTGTTTTTT. Its translation: CAGSFPKTGESGEKLFF.

This clonotype was seen ten or more times. J is TRBJ1-4 and V is TRBV6-5; 7 bases align to TRBD1. The junction had 21 bases not matched to a gene; V was cut back by 6 bases and J by 8 bases. CDR3 length equals 18 residues. Germline V gene lookup returns CDR1 MNHEY and CDR2 SVGAGI. The CDR3 coding sequence is TGTGCCAGCAGCCCTCTCCCAGTTCGTGACAGGGAGGACGAAAAACTGTTTTTT. Translating gives CASSPLPVRDREDEKLFF.

This clonotype has a count of ten or more. The rearrangement links TRBV19 to TRBJ2-1, with D uncertain. Trimming left V 2 bases short and J 5 bases short, with 7 bases between. This CDR3 has 13 amino acids. Germline-derived CDR1 and CDR2 are LNHDA and SQIVND (reference sequence). CDR3 nucleotides: TGTGCCAGTAGTATAAACTTAGACAATGAGCAGTTCTTC. Translating it yields CASSINLDNEQFF.

The table lists this clonotype with many counts. The genes are TRBV5-4 and TRBJ2-7, with 8 bases matching TRBD1. Germline CDR1 reads SGHNT; CDR2 reads YYREEE (reference sequence). The CDR3 spans 15 residues. The ends lost 4 bases at V and 1 base at J; junction bases unmatched: 7. The CDR3 region has the DNA TGTGCCAGCAGCCTGGGGACAGGCAATTCCTACGAGCAGTACTTC. Its translation: CASSLGTGNSYEQYF.

The table lists this clonotype with many counts. V is TRBV7-2 and J is TRBJ2-7, with 13 bases aligning to TRBD2. V lost 5 bases to trimming and J lost 4 bases; unmatched junction nucleotides: 5. CDR1 and CDR2 from the germline V gene are SGHTA and FQGNSA. The CDR3 loop spans 15 amino acids. The chain's CDR3 is CASSMILAGGYEQYF. The CDR3 nucleotides read TGTGCCAGCAGCATGATACTAGCGGGAGGGTACGAGCAGTACTTC.

A remark on this clonotype: Sequence at one end of the junction differs from germline and may be a read error. This chain joins TRBV20-1 and TRBJ2-7, with D possibly being TRBD2 (5 bases). The germline gives CDR1 DFQATT, CDR2 SNEGSKA (reference sequence). This CDR3 is 13 amino acids long. The CDR3 sequence: CSTRRADDYEQYF. In DNA form, the CDR3 reads TGCAGTACTAGAAGGGCGGACGACTACGAGCAGTACTTC.

This clonotype has at least ten counts. This chain joins TRBV6-1 and TRBJ2-3; no definite D call. This CDR3 contains 15 residues. The germline V gene encodes CDR1 MNHNS and CDR2 SASEGT. The V and J ends lost 6 bases and 3 bases respectively, with 16 bases between them. This CDR3 reads CASSPIWGGTDTQYF. The CDR3 DNA follows: TGTGCCAGCAGCCCCATTTGGGGTGGGACAGATACGCAGTATTTT.

This clonotype was observed many times. V and J are TRBV2 and TRBJ2-7, with 8 bases matching TRBD1. This CDR3 is 13 amino acids long. The germline V gene has CDR1 SNHLY and CDR2 FYNNEI. The DNA for the CDR3 is TGTGCTGGGGGACAGGTTCCTACGGCCGAGCAGTACTTC. Its translation is CAGGQVPTAEQYF.

J is TRBJ1-5 and V is TRBV19, with TRBD1 as a possible D gene (6 bases). V lost 10 bases, J lost 9 bases, and 16 bases lay in between. The CDR3 is 12 amino acids. Germline V gene sequence: CDR1 LNHDA, CDR2 SQIVND (reference sequence). Here the CDR3 DNA reads TGTGCCACCGGGACACCGGGTGTGCCCCAGCATTTT. Amino acid sequence: CATGTPGVPQHF.

This clonotype was detected only once. A read error may explain this, as a much larger clone is one base away. This chain joins TRBV2 and TRBJ1-5; no clear D gene. CDR3 length: 14 residues. The germline V gene has CDR1 SNHLY and CDR2 FYNNEI. As DNA, the CDR3 is TGTGCCAGCAGTGATTCGTATAGCGATCAGCCCCAGCATTTT. It specifies CASSDSYSDQPQHF.

Regarding this clonotype: This sequence may be a read error, since a much larger clone differs from it by one base. V gene TRBV11-2 combines with J gene TRBJ2-1, with D perhaps TRBD2 (5 bases). Germline V lookup: CDR1 SGHAT, CDR2 FQNNGV. CDR3 length equals 13 residues. CDR3 bases: TGTGCCGGCAGCATTGCGACGGGGTTGGGGCAGTTCTTC. Translated: CAGSIATGLGQFF.

This clonotype occurred many times. The rearrangement links TRBV10-3 to TRBJ1-4; D gene uncertain. This CDR3 has 13 amino acids. V lost 4 bases to trimming and J lost 5 bases, with 8 bases between them. Germline lookup yields CDR1 ENHRY and CDR2 SYGVKD. CDR3 bases: TGTGCCATCAGTGCTGCGGGGAATGAAAAACTGTTTTTT. Translated, it gives CAISAAGNEKLFF.

This clonotype has at least ten counts. This chain joins TRBV7-3 and TRBJ2-7; tentative D call: TRBD2 (6 bases). V shed 1 base and J shed 5 bases, with 9 bases lying between them. There are 13 residues in the CDR3. Germline-derived CDR1 and CDR2 are SGHTA and FQGTGA. The CDR3 spells CASSLNGGNEQYF. The DNA for the CDR3 is TGTGCCAGCAGCTTAAATGGCGGGAACGAGCAGTACTTC.